Sequencing of this T cell receptor (beta chain) was carried out in a study of Ad26.COV2.S vaccination and SARS-CoV-2 variants. TCRdb's table, derived via immunoSEQ multiplex PCR, lists solely in-frame clones and lacks some. The sample yields around 420,000 clones, 70% to 90% seen once. The CDR3 has 16 residues. V shed 0 bases and J shed 3 bases, with 9 bases lying between them. Germline V gene data show CDR1 as LNHDA and CDR2 as SQIVND (reference sequence). Treatment of the sample: some 20 received Ad26.COV2.S at low or high dose, single or two shots; several received placebo; per-sample allocation not given. On day 63 after the first injection, vaccine and placebo recipients gave samples.

This clonotype was sampled from a person aged 18 to 59 who received the Ad26.COV2.S COVID-19 vaccine or a placebo. The chain uses TRBV19 and TRBJ2-6; TRBD2 is a possible D gene (5 bases). Sample: peripheral blood, taken in a trial of Ad26.COV2.S vaccine versus placebo. Here the CDR3 reads CASSIDRGFGANVLTF. CDR3 coding DNA: TGTGCCAGTAGTATAGATCGGGGTTTTGGGGCCAACGTCCTGACTTTC.